This note documents a single T cell receptor beta chain sequence. The antigen remains undetermined. This entry comes from a study of radiation and T cells in renal cell carcinoma. The treatment was: 15 Gy SBRT to primary tumor, nephrectomy 4 weeks later. Germline CDR1 MDHEN, CDR2 SYDVKM. The CDR3 spans 17 residues. The germline V and J ends were trimmed by 5 bases and 0 bases, with 17 bases remaining between them. Overall study results and limits: Irradiated tumors had higher TCR clonality than control tumors.

Generated by immunoSEQ multiplex PCR, the TCRdb table keeps only in-frame clones and is missing some. The repertoire includes around 16,000 clones, 50% of them detected once, and about two fifths sits in the top ten. The TCR was taken from a woman aged 60-75 years with renal cell carcinoma. The specimen comprised tumor tissue, sampled from a patient whose treatment included radiotherapy and nephrectomy. This chain connects TRBV28 to TRBJ2-1; tentatively, D is TRBD2 (5 bases). The CDR3 DNA sequence: TGTGCCAGCAGTCTCCCGGACTCTTACAGCTCCTACAATGAGCAGTTCTTC. This gives the protein CASSLPDSYSSYNEQFF. The full variable domain, with the rest looked up from reference TRBV28 and TRBJ2-1, is DVKVTQSSRYLVKRTGEKVFLECVQDMDHENMFWYRQDPGLGLRLIYFSYDVKMKEKGDIPEGYSVSREKKERFSLILESASTNQTSMYLCASSLPDSYSSYNEQFFGPGTRLTVL.